Presented here are 11 T cell receptor beta chains from one specimen sequenced in a study of vaccination and CD4 T cells after COVID-19. Their target antigens are unknown. An Oncomine TCR Beta short-read assay was used to sequence the DNA from cultured CD4+ T cells. TCRdb used MiXCR to reprocess the PCR reads, holding one entry per CDR3 protein. Of around 17,000 distinct CDR3 sequences listed, about 35% are singletons. The sample's treatment: roughly nine-day PBMC culture with coronavirus spike peptide pools or control peptides (ViraFEST assay). Specimen: cultured CD4+ T cells from blood. Source of these receptors: a human donor with COVID-19.

This clonotype was counted between two and nine times. CDR3 residues: CASSLERGRGTEAFF. Written as DNA, the CDR3 is TGCGCCAGCAGCTTGGAGCGGGGGCGCGGCACTGAAGCTTTCTTT. The chain has TRBV5-1 and TRBJ1-1; tentatively, D is TRBD1 (6 bases). Trimming stripped 0 bases from V and 4 bases from J, with 13 bases between. CDR3 length: 15 residues. CDR1 SGHRS and CDR2 YFSETQ come from the germline V gene.

The table lists this clonotype with a few counts. J is TRBJ2-3 and V is TRBV10-3; weak D call: TRBD1 (6 bases). Trimming took off 3 bases at V and 6 bases at J, with 16 bases between the two ends. This CDR3 is 15 amino acids long. Germline CDR1 is ENHRY and CDR2 is SYGVKD. CDR3 nucleotides: TGTGCCATCAGTGACGTGGGGGCCGGATTGGATACGCAGTATTTT. Translating it yields CAISDVGAGLDTQYF.

This clonotype was picked up a small number of times. J is TRBJ2-2 and V is TRBV15, with D tentatively TRBD2 (7 bases). The CDR3 contains 18 residues. The V gene's germline CDR1 is LNHNV and CDR2 YYDKDF (reference sequence). Trimming cost V 5 bases and J 0 bases, with 19 bases left between them. The CDR3 spells CATSPLGGGVTNTGELFF. DNA of the CDR3: TGTGCCACCAGCCCCTTAGGGGGGGGGGTAACGAACACCGGGGAGCTGTTTTTT.

The genes are TRBV29-1 and TRBJ2-6; D unclear. The CDR3 runs 15 residues. The germline V gene has CDR1 SQVTM and CDR2 ANQGSEA. The germline V and J ends were trimmed by 4 bases and 2 bases, with 12 bases remaining between them. The CDR3 coding sequence is TGCAGCGTTGGCACGGGCGGTACTGGGGCCAACGTCCTGACTTTC. It is translated as CSVGTGGTGANVLTF.

This chain connects TRBV5-4 to TRBJ2-7; either TRBD1 or TRBD2 may fit D (5 bases each). Trimming shortened V by 4 bases and J by 5 bases, and 19 bases separated the two germline ends. Per germline, CDR1 SGHNT and CDR2 YYREEE (reference sequence). The CDR3 runs 15 residues. The CDR3 nucleotides read TGTGCCAGCAGCACCAATTCAGGGACGAGGAACGAGCAGTACTTC. As protein: CASSTNSGTRNEQYF.

The J gene is TRBJ1-2, the V gene TRBV2; 11 nucleotides match TRBD1. CDR1 SNHLY and CDR2 FYNNEI come from the germline V gene. The CDR3 covers 16 residues. V shed 5 bases and J 4 bases; nucleotides not matched to a gene: 9. CDR3 amino acids: CASSIHRDRGFYGYTF. The CDR3 DNA sequence: TGTGCCAGCAGTATCCATCGGGACAGGGGGTTCTATGGCTACACCTTC.

The chain has TRBV28 and TRBJ1-2, with a tentative D call TRBD1 (5 bases). Per germline, CDR1 MDHEN and CDR2 SYDVKM. This CDR3 is built from 14 residues. Trimming removed 7 bases at V and 2 bases at J, with 14 bases between. CDR3 loop: CASIGGGGNYGYTF. The CDR3 region has the DNA TGTGCCAGCATTGGCGGGGGGGGAAACTATGGCTACACCTTC.

The CDR3 loop reads CASSLAGGTQYF. The CDR3, as DNA: TGTGCCAGCAGCTTAGCAGGGGGGACCCAGTACTTC. This chain uses TRBV11-2 with TRBJ2-5; 7 bases line up with TRBD1. V was clipped by 1 base and J by 7 bases; unmatched bases: 0. Germline-derived CDR1 and CDR2 are SGHAT and FQNNGV. The CDR3 has 12 amino acids.

In this sample, this clonotype turned up a few times. The genes are TRBV7-6 and TRBJ1-3, with a possible D match to TRBD1 (5 bases). CDR1 SGHVS and CDR2 FNYEAQ come from the germline V gene. Trimming removed 7 bases from V and 0 bases from J, with 13 bases in between. CDR3 size: 15 residues. The CDR3 nucleotides are TGTGCCAGCACAACAGGCCAACACTCTGGAAACACCATATATTTT. It encodes CASTTGQHSGNTIYF. Using reference TRBV7-6 and TRBJ1-3 for the parts outside the CDR3, the full variable domain is GAGVSQSPRYKVTKRGQDVALRCDPISGHVSLYWYRQALGQGPEFLTYFNYEAQQDKSGLPNDRFSAERPEGSISTLTIQRTEQRDSAMYRCASTTGQHSGNTIYFGEGSWLTVV.

V and J are TRBV6-5 and TRBJ1-6; D is perhaps TRBD1 (5 bases). The CDR3 is 18 residues long. Germline values: CDR1 MNHEY, CDR2 SVGAGI. V was clipped by 0 bases and J by 6 bases, with 18 bases between them. The CDR3 DNA sequence: TGTGCCAGCAGTTACTCGAGTGGCAGTCGGGGGGGTAATTCACCCCTCCACTTT. It translates to CASSYSSGSRGGNSPLHF.

About this clonotype itself: One end of the junction is discordant with germline, which a read error may explain. The chain employs TRBV7-2 and TRBJ1-2, with 7 bases identical to TRBD1. The CDR3 is made up of 15 amino acids. The germline V gene encodes CDR1 SGHTA and CDR2 FQGNSA. The DNA for the CDR3 is TGTGCCGGCAGCTTAGCAGGATTCAACAGGGGCGGCTACACCTTC. It encodes CAGSLAGFNRGGYTF.